This T cell receptor beta chain originates from a study of fetal regulatory T cell absence and autoimmunity. Points on this clone: Its matching antigen is unknown.

Generated by immunoSEQ multiplex PCR, the TCRdb table keeps only in-frame clones and is missing some. This table holds 95,000 to 100,000 clones, about three quarters found once. Broader study findings: Compared with cord blood, pancreas showed oligoclonal TCR enrichment, some clones over 80-fold.

The sequencing input was pancreas tissue. The TCR was taken from a male donor with IPEX syndrome.

The CDR3 DNA reads TGTGCCAGCAGCTTGGGCCGGAACTCTGGAAACACCATATATTTT. Its protein is CASSLGRNSGNTIYF. The gene calls are TRBV5-4 and TRBJ1-3, with D unclear. Germline-derived CDR1 and CDR2 are SGHNT and YYREEE (reference sequence). V was clipped by 0 bases and J by 0 bases, with 7 bases between them. This CDR3 is built from 15 residues.